A single sample gave rise to the 20 T cell receptor beta chains below, sequenced in a study of read filtering for tumor transcriptome and immune sequencing. Molecular barcoded adaptors covering alpha/delta and beta/gamma chains were used on approximately 400 ng RNA. TCRdb passed the reads through MiXCR, listing each CDR3 protein once. The sample shows tens of thousands of distinct CDR3 sequences, roughly an eighth of them seen only once. What was sequenced was a population of CD138-negative cells sorted from bone marrow. These receptors were taken from a donor older than 35 with multiple myeloma.

This clonotype was counted ten times or more. CDR3 nucleotide sequence: TGCGCCAGCAGCTTGAGCGGGAGTAGCTCCTACAATGAGCAGTTCTTC. This gives the protein CASSLSGSSSYNEQFF. The chain couples TRBV5-1 to TRBJ2-1, with 8 bases lining up with TRBD2. The CDR3 is 16 residues long. Germline loops: CDR1 SGHRS, CDR2 YFSETQ. The trim removed 1 base at V and 0 bases at J, leaving 3 bases unmatched.

The J gene is TRBJ2-5, the V gene TRBV2; 8 bases match TRBD2. This CDR3 is built from 14 residues. V lost 3 bases to trimming and J lost 4 bases; unmatched junction nucleotides: 4. Germline loops: CDR1 SNHLY, CDR2 FYNNEI. CDR3 sequence reads: CASSDAGGGETQYF. CDR3 DNA: TGTGCCAGCAGTGATGCGGGAGGTGGAGAGACCCAGTACTTC. Looking up the rest from reference TRBV2 and TRBJ2-5 gives the full variable domain: EPEVTQTPSHQVTQMGQEVILRCVPISNHLYFYWYRQILGQKVEFLVSFYNNEISEKSEIFDDQFSVERPDGSNFTLKIRSTKLEDSAMYFCASSDAGGGETQYFGPGTRLLVL.

The sample holds many counts of this clonotype. The rearrangement joins TRBV3-1 to TRBJ1-1, with D perhaps TRBD1 (6 bases). CDR1 is LGHDT, CDR2 YNNKEL, per germline (reference sequence). Between the trimmed V and J ends, which lost 7 bases and 5 bases, there was a span of 20 bases. The CDR3 covers 15 residues. This CDR3 reads CASTRIPGADTEAFF. The DNA for the CDR3 is TGTGCCAGCACAAGGATCCCGGGGGCGGATACTGAAGCTTTCTTT.

This chain joins TRBV14 and TRBJ1-1; 11 nucleotides agree with TRBD1. J was trimmed by 10 bases and V by 5 bases; bases with no gene match: 12. The CDR3 runs to 15 residues. Germline values: CDR1 SGHDN, CDR2 FVKESK. The CDR3 reads CASSGGTGGFNRAFF. The DNA of the CDR3 is TGTGCCAGCAGCGGCGGGACAGGGGGTTTTAATCGAGCTTTCTTT.

This clonotype was detected only a few times. One end of the junction fails to match germline, which may point to a read error. The CDR3: CASSSYTSTGELLF. DNA of the CDR3: TGTGCCAGCAGCTCCTATACGAGCACCGGGGAGCTGCTTTTT. V and J are TRBV5-4 and TRBJ2-2; weak D call: TRBD2 (5 bases). In germline, CDR1 is SGHNT, CDR2 YYREEE (reference sequence). The CDR3 totals 14 residues.

Many counts were recorded for this clonotype. The chain uses TRBV9 and TRBJ2-2; no firm D call. The CDR3 sequence is 16 residues long. Between the trimmed V and J ends, which lost 0 bases and 0 bases, there was a span of 9 bases. Germline CDR1 SGDLS, CDR2 YYNGEE. CDR3 residues: CASSVVPESNTGELFF. CDR3 coding DNA: TGTGCCAGCAGCGTAGTCCCTGAGTCGAACACCGGGGAGCTGTTTTTT.

This clonotype was seen a handful of times. The V call is TRBV7-8, the J call TRBJ2-5; 12 bases are shared with TRBD2. Germline V gives CDR1 SGHVS, CDR2 FQNEAQ. The ends lost 0 bases at V and 2 bases at J; junction bases unmatched: 1. The CDR3 consists of 16 residues. The CDR3 spells CASSLALAGGQETQYF. CDR3 sequence (DNA): TGTGCCAGCAGCTTAGCACTAGCGGGAGGACAAGAGACCCAGTACTTC.

This clonotype was counted ten times or more. The chain uses TRBV27 and TRBJ2-1; weak D call: TRBD1 (6 bases). Germline V gene sequence: CDR1 MNHEY, CDR2 SMNVEV (reference sequence). The CDR3 is 14 residues long. V lost 3 bases, J lost 1 base, and 7 bases lay in between. For the CDR3, the DNA is TGTGCCAGCAGTTTGGGACATTCCTACAATGAGCAGTTCTTC. This translates into CASSLGHSYNEQFF.

At least ten counts were recorded for this clonotype. The germline gene is not matched at one end of the junction; a read error may be the cause. The genes are TRBV27 and TRBJ2-2, with TRBD2 as a possible D gene (6 bases). Germline V gene lookup returns CDR1 MNHEY and CDR2 SMNVEV (reference sequence). There are 16 residues in the CDR3. CDR3 DNA sequence: TGTGCCAGCAGACCCCGGGGGAGACGGAACACCGGGGAGCTGCTTTTT. It codes for CASRPRGRRNTGELLF.

This clonotype was seen more than once but under ten times. A much more abundant neighbour one base away suggests this may be a read error. Lacking the conserved final phenylalanine or tryptophan, this CDR3 likely reflects a read error. The rearrangement uses TRBV29-1 and TRBJ1-1; the D is unclear. Trimming stripped 4 bases from V and 1 base from J, with 10 bases between. Germline V gene lookup returns CDR1 SQVTM and CDR2 ANQGSEA. This CDR3 region has 13 residues. The CDR3 DNA reads as TGCAGCGTTGGTAAAGCAGGGAACACTGAAGCTTTCTCT. It translates to CSVGKAGNTEAFS.

Regarding this clonotype: This clone may be a read error of a much larger clone one base away. The chain is built from TRBV29-1 and TRBJ2-1; TRBD2 matches 9 bases. The CDR3 consists of 15 residues. Per germline, CDR1 SQVTM and CDR2 ANQGSEA. The J segment lost 5 bases and the V segment lost 4 bases, leaving 9 bases of the junction unmatched. CDR3 protein: CSVVPASGTNNEQFF. As DNA, the CDR3 is TGCAGCGTTGTACCAGCTAGCGGGACCAACAATGAGCAGTTCTTC.

This clonotype was recorded many times. The CDR3 DNA follows: TGTGCCAGCACCCCACGAATGGGTCCGAACACCGGGGAGCTGTTTTTT. Its translation: CASTPRMGPNTGELFF. V gene TRBV6-2 or TRBV6-3 combines with J gene TRBJ2-2, with D unclear. The CDR3 covers 16 residues. In germline, CDR1 is MNHEY, CDR2 SVGEGT. Trimming removed 7 bases from V and 0 bases from J, with 15 bases in between.

Comment on this clonotype: Being one base from a much bigger clone, this may be a read error. V is TRBV7-9 and J is TRBJ2-3; either TRBD1 or TRBD2 may fit D (5 bases each). CDR1 and CDR2 from the germline V gene are SEHNR and FQNEAQ (reference sequence). CDR3 length equals 16 residues. The V and J ends lost 4 bases and 6 bases respectively, with 20 bases between them. CDR3 protein: CASSSTWLGASDTQYF. Here the CDR3 DNA reads TGTGCCAGCAGCTCAACCTGGCTCGGGGCGTCTGATACGCAGTATTTT.

Many counts were recorded for this clonotype. The chain recombines TRBV29-1 with TRBJ2-1, with unresolved D. From germline, CDR1 is SQVTM and CDR2 ANQGSEA. V gave up 3 bases and J gave up 9 bases, with 6 bases separating them. The CDR3 has 10 amino acids. CDR3 loop: CSVDNREQFF. CDR3 nucleotide sequence: TGCAGCGTTGATAATCGTGAGCAGTTCTTC.

This clonotype appeared many times. This chain links TRBV24-1 with TRBJ2-3; D is perhaps TRBD1 or TRBD2 (5 bases each). This CDR3 region has 15 residues. Trimming removed 5 bases at V and 2 bases at J, with 13 bases between. The germline V gene encodes CDR1 KGHDR and CDR2 SFDVKD. The CDR3 region is CATSVGTANTDTQYF. In DNA form, the CDR3 reads TGTGCCACCAGTGTTGGGACGGCGAACACAGATACGCAGTATTTT.

In its sample, this clonotype was seen many times. This chain joins TRBV30 and TRBJ2-7; tentatively, D is TRBD2 (6 bases). This CDR3 is built from 15 residues. Germline V lookup: CDR1 GTSNPN, CDR2 SVGIG (reference sequence). Trimming stripped 5 bases from V and 2 bases from J, with 19 bases between. The DNA for the CDR3 is TGTGCCTGGCGGGGTAGCGGTACCAGTACCTACGAGCAGTACTTC. This sequence encodes CAWRGSGTSTYEQYF.

This clonotype was seen at least ten times. The V and J genes are TRBV6-5 and TRBJ2-7; 8 positions match TRBD2. The CDR3 length is 14 residues. Losses at the gene ends were 7 bases for V and 5 bases for J; bases not matched to a gene: 10. Germline V CDR1 and CDR2: MNHEY, SVGAGI. CDR3 in amino acids: CASTSAGETHEQYF. The CDR3 nucleotides read TGTGCCAGCACTTCAGCGGGGGAAACCCACGAGCAGTACTTC.

This clonotype was counted at least ten times. The J gene is TRBJ2-5, the V gene TRBV11-1; D not certain. Between the trimmed V and J ends, which lost 2 bases and 1 base, there was a span of 14 bases. CDR3 length: 16 amino acids. CDR1 is SGHAT, CDR2 FQDESV, per germline (reference sequence). CDR3 amino acids: CASSLRRSGGQETQYF. The CDR3 bases are TGTGCCAGCAGCTTAAGACGAAGTGGCGGCCAAGAGACCCAGTACTTC.

This clonotype has at least ten counts. V gene TRBV29-1 combines with J gene TRBJ1-1; D gene uncertain. The CDR3 extends over 14 amino acids. Germline lookup yields CDR1 SQVTM and CDR2 ANQGSEA. Between the trimmed V and J ends, which lost 0 bases and 1 base, there was a span of 9 bases. CDR3: CSVEDLRENTEAFF. DNA for the CDR3: TGCAGCGTTGAAGATTTGCGGGAGAACACTGAAGCTTTCTTT.

In this sample, this clonotype turned up many times. V gene TRBV4-2 combines with J gene TRBJ2-1, with D unclear. Deletions cut 1 base from V and 9 bases from J, with 7 bases between. Per the germline V gene, CDR1 is LGHNA and CDR2 is YNFKEQ. The CDR3 loop spans 12 amino acids. The CDR3 bases are TGTGCCAGCAGCCAAGTTTCCCTTGAGCAGTTCTTC. Translation gives CASSQVSLEQFF.